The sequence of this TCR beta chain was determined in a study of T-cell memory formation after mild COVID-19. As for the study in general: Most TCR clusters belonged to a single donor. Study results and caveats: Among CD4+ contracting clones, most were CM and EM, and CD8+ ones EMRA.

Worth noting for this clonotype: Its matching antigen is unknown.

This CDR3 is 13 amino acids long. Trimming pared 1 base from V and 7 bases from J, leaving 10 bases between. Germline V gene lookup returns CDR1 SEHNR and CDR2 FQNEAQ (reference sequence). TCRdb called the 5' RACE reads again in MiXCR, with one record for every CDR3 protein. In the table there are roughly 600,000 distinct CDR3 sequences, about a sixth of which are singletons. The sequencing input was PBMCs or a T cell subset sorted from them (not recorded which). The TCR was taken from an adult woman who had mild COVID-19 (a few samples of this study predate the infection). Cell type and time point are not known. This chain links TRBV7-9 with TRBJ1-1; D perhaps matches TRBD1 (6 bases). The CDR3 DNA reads TGTGCCAGCAGCTTAGGACAGGCGGGTGAAGCTTTCTTT. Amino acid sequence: CASSLGQAGEAFF.